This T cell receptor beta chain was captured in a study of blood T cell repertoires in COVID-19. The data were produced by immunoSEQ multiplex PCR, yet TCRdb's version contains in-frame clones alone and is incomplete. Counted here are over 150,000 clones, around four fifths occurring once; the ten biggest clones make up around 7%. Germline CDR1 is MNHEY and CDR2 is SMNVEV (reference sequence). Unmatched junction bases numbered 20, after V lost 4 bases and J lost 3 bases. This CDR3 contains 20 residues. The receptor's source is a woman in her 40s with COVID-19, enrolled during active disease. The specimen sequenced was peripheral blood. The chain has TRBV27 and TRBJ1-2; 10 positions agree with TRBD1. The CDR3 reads CASSSHLRTGGLLTHYGYTF. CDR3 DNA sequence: TGTGCCAGCAGTTCCCACCTTAGGACAGGGGGTCTACTAACACACTATGGCTACACCTTC.